The source of this T cell receptor beta chain is a study of PD-L1 blockade in urothelial cancer. For the study at large: Administration of atezolizumab to patients began around 2014, at 1,200 mg intravenously every 3 weeks.

The table came from immunoSEQ multiplex PCR; TCRdb's copy has only in-frame clones and leaves some out. In the table there are around 50,000 clones, 88% of which are singletons. Noted time point: peripheral blood 6 weeks after treatment start. The material was PBMCs, obtained around atezolizumab (anti-PD-L1) treatment. This clonotype originated in a man between 60 and 75 years old with urothelial cancer.

The CDR3 DNA sequence: TGTGCCAGCAGCCCCCCTAGCACAGATACGCAGTATTTT. Its translation is CASSPPSTDTQYF. The gene calls are TRBV7-9 and TRBJ2-3; D gene unclear. CDR3 length: 13 residues. Looked up from germline, CDR1 is SEHNR and CDR2 is FQNEAQ (reference sequence). V gave up 5 bases and J gave up 0 bases, with 6 bases separating them.